The 32 T cell receptor beta chains below were found in one sample sequenced in a study of blood T cell repertoires in COVID-19. The method was immunoSEQ multiplex PCR; TCRdb's version includes in-frame clones alone and lacks a portion of them. The sample includes tens of thousands of clones, approximately 86% of them seen just once. The sequencing sample was made of peripheral blood. These receptors originate from a woman of 80 years or more with acute or convalescent COVID-19.

The rearrangement joins TRBV30 to TRBJ1-2; TRBD1 agrees at 7 bases. Germline values: CDR1 GTSNPN, CDR2 SVGIG (reference sequence). The length of the CDR3 is 14 residues. J was trimmed by 8 bases and V by 0 bases; bases with no gene match: 9. The CDR3 DNA reads TGTGCCTGGAGTGTGGGACAGAGTACGGGGGGCTACACCTTC. Translating it yields CAWSVGQSTGGYTF.

The genes are TRBV3-1 (or the pseudogene TRBV3-2) and TRBJ2-7; TRBD1 aligns across 8 bases. This CDR3 is built from 13 residues. The germline V gene encodes CDR1 LGHDT and CDR2 YNNKEL (reference sequence). With 1 base clipped from V and 6 bases from J, the junction kept 2 bases outside the gene matches. The CDR3 loop reads CASSQGDRTEQYF. The CDR3 DNA reads TGTGCCAGCAGCCAAGGGGACAGGACCGAGCAGTACTTC.

This clone has just one count. The chain uses TRBV19 and TRBJ2-3; possibly TRBD2 for D (5 bases). Deletions cut 7 bases from V and 2 bases from J, with 13 bases between. Looked up from germline, CDR1 is LNHDA and CDR2 is SQIVND (reference sequence). The length of the CDR3 is 14 residues. The CDR3 DNA sequence: TGTGCCAGTATCCCCAGCGGTACCACAGATACGCAGTATTTT. Protein sequence: CASIPSGTTDTQYF.

This clone has a single count. CDR3 sequence: CSASFQGALFGNTIYF. The CDR3, as DNA: TGCAGTGCTAGTTTCCAGGGGGCGCTTTTTGGAAACACCATATATTTT. The V gene is TRBV20-1, the J gene TRBJ1-3; 8 nucleotides agree with TRBD1. V shed 3 bases and J 3 bases; nucleotides not matched to a gene: 10. From germline, CDR1 is DFQATT and CDR2 SNEGSKA (reference sequence). This CDR3 comprises 16 residues.

The chain is built from TRBV2 and TRBJ1-6; D is possibly TRBD1 (6 bases). The CDR3 covers 14 residues. From germline, CDR1 is SNHLY and CDR2 FYNNEI. The V end was cut by 6 bases, the J end by 7 bases, with 13 bases between. This CDR3 reads CASRPGTPNSPLHF. Here the CDR3 DNA reads TGTGCCAGCAGGCCCGGGACACCGAATTCACCCCTCCACTTT.

This clone was recorded once. The chain carries TRBV6-2 or TRBV6-3 and TRBJ1-4, with 8 bases that match TRBD1. The CDR3 covers 15 residues. V was clipped by 6 bases and J by 7 bases; unmatched bases: 10. From germline, CDR1 is MNHEY and CDR2 SVGEGT. CDR3 DNA sequence: TGTGCCAGCAGCAACCCCAGGGGGCCGAGTGAAAAACTGTTTTTT. Protein: CASSNPRGPSEKLFF.

The gene calls are TRBV5-1 and TRBJ1-1; the D gene is possibly TRBD1 (5 bases). CDR1 and CDR2 (germline): SGHRS, YFSETQ. The germline V and J ends were trimmed by 3 bases and 1 base, with 10 bases remaining between them. This CDR3 has 14 residues. This chain's CDR3 is CASSSGLGNTEAFF. In DNA form, the CDR3 reads TGCGCCAGCAGCTCGGGACTGGGGAACACTGAAGCTTTCTTT.

This clone was observed once. The V call is TRBV7-9, the J call TRBJ1-6; 7 bases are shared with TRBD1. This CDR3 contains 14 residues. Germline lookup yields CDR1 SEHNR and CDR2 FQNEAQ (reference sequence). The V gene end was trimmed by 5 bases and the J gene end by 9 bases; junction bases not matched to a gene: 7. The CDR3 reads CASSADRDSSPLHF. CDR3 DNA sequence: TGTGCCAGCAGCGCCGACAGGGACAGTTCACCCCTCCACTTT.

This chain's CDR3 is CASRGAGNTEAFF. The CDR3 DNA is TGTGCCAGCAGGGGGGCAGGTAACACTGAAGCTTTCTTT. The chain has TRBV12-3 or TRBV12-4 and TRBJ1-1, with a weak D call TRBD1 (6 bases). Trimming took off 6 bases at V and 2 bases at J, with 10 bases between the two ends. The CDR3 is 13 amino acids.

The chain has TRBV7-2 and TRBJ1-2; D remains unclear. The CDR3 sequence is 15 residues long. Germline CDR1 is SGHTA and CDR2 is FQGNSA. Deletions cut 5 bases from V and 3 bases from J, with 16 bases between. CDR3 protein: CASSLFRRVDYGYTF. For the CDR3, the DNA is TGTGCCAGCAGCCTATTCCGGAGGGTAGACTATGGCTACACCTTC.

This chain links TRBV9 with TRBJ2-1, with 8 bases that match TRBD1. The CDR3 has 14 residues. The trim removed 4 bases at V and 4 bases at J, leaving 4 bases unmatched. Germline CDR1 SGDLS, CDR2 YYNGEE. CDR3 in amino acids: CASSPGQAYNEQFF. Written as DNA, the CDR3 is TGTGCCAGCAGCCCGGGACAGGCATACAATGAGCAGTTCTTC.

V is TRBV7-9 and J is TRBJ1-1; D possibly corresponds to TRBD1 (5 bases). V dropped 3 bases and J dropped 4 bases, with 9 bases sitting between them. The germline gives CDR1 SEHNR, CDR2 FQNEAQ (reference sequence). The CDR3 runs to 13 residues. CDR3 sequence (DNA): TGTGCCAGCAGCTTGGGGGAGGGCACTGAAGCTTTCTTT. It translates to CASSLGEGTEAFF.

This clone was picked up a small number of times. Other DNA sequences from this sample encode an identical CDR3 as well. J is TRBJ1-2 and V is TRBV2; D is perhaps TRBD1 (5 bases). Trimming removed 5 bases at V and 2 bases at J, with 12 bases between. The CDR3 is made up of 14 amino acids. Germline CDR1 is SNHLY and CDR2 is FYNNEI. CDR3 sequence reads: CASSRTGANYGYTF. In nucleotides, the CDR3 is TGTGCCAGCAGTAGAACAGGCGCCAACTATGGCTACACCTTC.

This clone was observed a handful of times. The V gene is TRBV19, the J gene TRBJ2-1; TRBD2 matches at 8 bases. V dropped 3 bases and J dropped 4; count of bases not matched to a gene: 2. Per germline, CDR1 LNHDA and CDR2 SQIVND (reference sequence). This CDR3 spans 14 amino acids. The chain's CDR3 is CASSISSGYNEQFF. The DNA for the CDR3 is TGTGCCAGTAGTATTTCTAGCGGGTACAATGAGCAGTTCTTC. The whole variable domain, remainder taken from reference TRBV19 and TRBJ2-1, is DGGITQSPKYLFRKEGQNVTLSCEQNLNHDAMYWYRQDPGQGLRLIYYSQIVNDFQKGDIAEGYSVSREKKESFPLTVTSAQKNPTAFYLCASSISSGYNEQFFGPGTRLTVL.

The chain recombines TRBV5-1 with TRBJ1-1; 9 bases are shared with TRBD1. The CDR3 is made up of 15 amino acids. CDR1 SGHRS and CDR2 YFSETQ come from the germline V gene. After removal of 3 bases from V and 6 bases from J, the junction contained 9 bases not matched to a gene. The CDR3 nucleotides read TGCGCCAGCAGCTGGGGGACAGGGATTGTTCCTGAAGCTTTCTTT. Its translation is CASSWGTGIVPEAFF. Supplemented by reference TRBV5-1 and TRBJ1-1, the full variable domain reads KAGVTQTPRYLIKTRGQQVTLSCSPISGHRSVSWYQQTPGQGLQFLFEYFSETQRNKGNFPGRFSGRQFSNSRSEMNVSTLELGDSALYLCASSWGTGIVPEAFFGQGTRLTVV.

The chain is built from TRBV7-2 and TRBJ2-7, with D perhaps TRBD1 (6 bases). Germline V lookup: CDR1 SGHTA, CDR2 FQGNSA. Trimming stripped 4 bases from V and 2 bases from J, with 21 bases between. CDR3 length: 17 amino acids. CDR3 residues: CASSSTSYRDTPYEQYF. CDR3 DNA sequence: TGTGCCAGCAGCTCAACATCCTACCGGGACACCCCCTACGAGCAGTACTTC.

This chain joins TRBV18 and TRBJ1-1; D is undetermined. The germline gives CDR1 KGHSH, CDR2 LQKENI. CDR3 length: 13 residues. V was trimmed by 3 bases and J by 1 base, leaving 6 bases between them. This CDR3 reads CASSPRSNTEAFF. The DNA of the CDR3 is TGTGCCAGCTCACCGAGGTCGAACACTGAAGCTTTCTTT.

The V call is TRBV9, the J call TRBJ2-1; 9 bases fit TRBD1. The CDR3 totals 15 residues. Germline lookup yields CDR1 SGDLS and CDR2 YYNGEE. V lost 3 bases and J lost 4; bases outside the gene matches: 5. CDR3 DNA: TGTGCCAGCAGCGGCGGACAGGGGCCGTACAATGAGCAGTTCTTC. It yields the protein CASSGGQGPYNEQFF.

The V gene is TRBV5-4, the J gene TRBJ2-4, with D perhaps matching TRBD2 (6 bases). CDR1 and CDR2 (germline): SGHNT, YYREEE (reference sequence). This CDR3 has 11 residues. V lost 6 bases, J lost 13 bases, and 14 bases lay in between. The CDR3 DNA follows: TGTGCCAGCACCCTAGGCGGGGTACAGTACTTC. This encodes CASTLGGVQYF.

This rearrangement joins TRBV7-2 to TRBJ1-2; 10 nucleotides agree with TRBD1. Per germline, CDR1 SGHTA and CDR2 FQGNSA. This CDR3 is 13 amino acids long. V lost 5 bases, J lost 6 bases, and 3 bases stayed unmatched. The CDR3 DNA reads TGTGCCAGCAGCCGACAGGGGGCGGATGGCTACACCTTC. Translated, it gives CASSRQGADGYTF.

The sample holds one count of this clone. The V gene is TRBV4-1, the J gene TRBJ1-2, with D possibly TRBD1 on 6 matching bases. In germline, CDR1 is MGHRA, CDR2 YSYEKL. V was shortened by 4 bases and J by 4 bases, with 10 bases between the two germline ends. The CDR3 contains 13 residues. The CDR3 loop reads CASSPADSYGYTF. CDR3 sequence (DNA): TGCGCCAGCAGCCCCGCGGACAGCTATGGCTACACCTTC.

The CDR3 spells CSGSVSRGETQYF. CDR3 bases: TGCAGCGGCTCCGTGTCCCGCGGGGAGACCCAGTACTTC. The J gene is TRBJ2-5, the V gene TRBV29-1; a possible D gene is TRBD2 (5 bases). Trimming shortened V by 7 bases and J by 5 bases, and 17 bases separated the two germline ends. Germline CDR1 reads SQVTM; CDR2 reads ANQGSEA. This CDR3 is built from 13 residues.

Here the CDR3 DNA reads TGTGCCTGGAGTGGGGGAGCTGAGTATGGCTACACCTTC. Encoded protein: CAWSGGAEYGYTF. This sequence joins TRBV30 and TRBJ1-2; unclear D gene. This CDR3 has 13 amino acids. With 1 base removed from V and 5 bases from J, the gap between germline ends came to 11 bases. CDR1 is GTSNPN, CDR2 SVGIG, per germline (reference sequence).

The CDR3 sequence: CASHRGPNTGELFF. Here the CDR3 DNA reads TGTGCCAGCCACAGGGGGCCGAACACCGGGGAGCTGTTTTTT. The rearrangement joins TRBV2 to TRBJ2-2; TRBD1 aligns across 9 bases. Per germline, CDR1 SNHLY and CDR2 FYNNEI. There are 14 residues in the CDR3. Trimming took 8 bases from V and 0 from J; bases not matched to a gene: 1.

This clone has a single count. The chain is built from TRBV14 and TRBJ2-1; 10 bases fit TRBD2. Looked up from germline, CDR1 is SGHDN and CDR2 is FVKESK. The CDR3 spans 15 residues. V lost 4 bases, J lost 9 bases, and 9 bases stayed unmatched. The DNA for the CDR3 is TGTGCCAGCAGCCCAGCGGGAGGGCTTTCGGGTGAGCAGTTCTTC. This encodes CASSPAGGLSGEQFF.

The V and J genes are TRBV11-1 and TRBJ1-2; D is possibly TRBD1 (5 bases). Trimming stripped 4 bases from V and 4 bases from J, with 7 bases between. The CDR3 contains 12 residues. Germline V gene lookup returns CDR1 SGHAT and CDR2 FQDESV (reference sequence). This chain's CDR3 is CASSWGIYGYTF. The CDR3 DNA is TGTGCCAGCAGCTGGGGCATCTATGGCTACACCTTC.

The chain links TRBV7-2 to TRBJ2-1, with a tentative D call TRBD1 (5 bases). Trimming left V 7 bases short and J 10 bases short, with 23 bases between. Looked up from germline, CDR1 is SGHTA and CDR2 is FQGNSA. The CDR3 runs to 15 residues. DNA of the CDR3: TGTGCCAGCACCCTACCCGGACAACCGCTGAGGGAGCAGTTCTTC. Protein: CASTLPGQPLREQFF.

The chain joins TRBV6-6 to TRBJ1-4, with D possibly being TRBD1 (6 bases). The CDR3 has 12 amino acids. Germline V gene lookup returns CDR1 MNHNY and CDR2 SVGAGI (reference sequence). The germline V and J ends were trimmed by 8 bases and 7 bases, with 11 bases remaining between them. This CDR3 reads CASGGGLEKLFF. The CDR3 nucleotides are TGTGCCAGCGGGGGGGGGCTTGAAAAACTGTTTTTT.

This rearrangement joins TRBV5-6 to TRBJ2-1; 8 bases match TRBD2. Germline CDR1 and CDR2: SGHDT and YYEEEE. Trimming took 4 bases from V and 7 from J; bases not matched to a gene: 13. This CDR3 is built from 16 residues. In DNA, the CDR3 is TGTGCCAGCAGCCCCCCGGCTAGCGGGCATACTAATGAGCAGTTCTTC. Translation gives CASSPPASGHTNEQFF. Looking up the rest from reference TRBV5-6 and TRBJ2-1 gives the full variable domain: DAGVTQSPTHLIKTRGQQVTLRCSPKSGHDTVSWYQQALGQGPQFIFQYYEEEERQRGNFPDRFSGHQFPNYSSELNVNALLLGDSALYLCASSPPASGHTNEQFFGPGTRLTVL.

This sequence joins TRBV5-1 and TRBJ2-1; 10 nucleotides align to TRBD2. CDR1 SGHRS and CDR2 YFSETQ come from the germline V gene. The CDR3 length is 19 residues. J gave up 0 bases and V 1 base, and 10 bases lay outside the gene matches. CDR3 residues: CASSLLFGTSGASYNEQFF. The CDR3 region has the DNA TGCGCCAGCAGCTTGCTGTTCGGTACTAGCGGGGCCTCCTACAATGAGCAGTTCTTC.

This chain uses TRBV2 with TRBJ2-2, with 8 positions matching TRBD1. With 7 bases clipped from V and 2 bases from J, the junction kept 3 bases outside the gene matches. This CDR3 has 14 amino acids. The V gene's germline CDR1 is SNHLY and CDR2 FYNNEI. The CDR3 sequence is CASTGQGNTGELFF. CDR3 nucleotide sequence: TGTGCCAGCACAGGACAGGGAAACACCGGGGAGCTGTTTTTT. Supplemented by reference TRBV2 and TRBJ2-2, the full variable domain reads EPEVTQTPSHQVTQMGQEVILRCVPISNHLYFYWYRQILGQKVEFLVSFYNNEISEKSEIFDDQFSVERPDGSNFTLKIRSTKLEDSAMYFCASTGQGNTGELFFGEGSRLTVL.

The V call is TRBV6-5, the J call TRBJ1-3; 8 nucleotides agree with TRBD1. This CDR3 is 15 amino acids long. J gave up 2 bases and V 5 bases, and 5 bases lay outside the gene matches. Germline V CDR1 and CDR2: MNHEY, SVGAGI. The CDR3 nucleotides are TGTGCCAGCAGTACTGGACAGGGAGCTGGAAACACCATATATTTT. This translates into CASSTGQGAGNTIYF.